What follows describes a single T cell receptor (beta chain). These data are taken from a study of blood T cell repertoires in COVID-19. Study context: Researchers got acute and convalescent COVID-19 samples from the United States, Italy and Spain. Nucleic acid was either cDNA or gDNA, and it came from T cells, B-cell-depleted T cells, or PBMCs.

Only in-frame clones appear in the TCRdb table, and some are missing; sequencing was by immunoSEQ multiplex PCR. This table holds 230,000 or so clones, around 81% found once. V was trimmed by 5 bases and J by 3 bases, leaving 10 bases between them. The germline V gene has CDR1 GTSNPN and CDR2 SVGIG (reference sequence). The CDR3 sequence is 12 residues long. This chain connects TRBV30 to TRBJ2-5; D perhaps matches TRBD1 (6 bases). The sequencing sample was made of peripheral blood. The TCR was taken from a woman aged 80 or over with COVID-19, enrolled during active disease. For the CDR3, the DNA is TGTGCCTGGTCCCCAGGGGAAGAGACCCAGTACTTC. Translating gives CAWSPGEETQYF.